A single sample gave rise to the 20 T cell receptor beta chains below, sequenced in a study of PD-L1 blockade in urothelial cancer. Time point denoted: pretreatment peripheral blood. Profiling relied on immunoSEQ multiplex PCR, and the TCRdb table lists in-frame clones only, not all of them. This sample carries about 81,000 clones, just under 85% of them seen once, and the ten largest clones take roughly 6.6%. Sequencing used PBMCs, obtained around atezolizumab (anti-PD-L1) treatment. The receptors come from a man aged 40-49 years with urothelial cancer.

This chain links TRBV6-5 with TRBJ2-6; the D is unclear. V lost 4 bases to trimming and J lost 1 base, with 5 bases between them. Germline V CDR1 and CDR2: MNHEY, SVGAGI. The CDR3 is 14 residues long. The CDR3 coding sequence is TGTGCCAGCAGTTTTTATTCTGGGGCCAACGTCCTGACTTTC. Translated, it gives CASSFYSGANVLTF.

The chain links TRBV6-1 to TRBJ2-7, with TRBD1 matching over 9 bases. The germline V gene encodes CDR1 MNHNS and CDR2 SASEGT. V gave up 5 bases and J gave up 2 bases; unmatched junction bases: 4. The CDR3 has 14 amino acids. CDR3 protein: CASSQDRGAYEQYF. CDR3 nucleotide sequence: TGTGCCAGCAGTCAAGACAGGGGGGCCTACGAGCAGTACTTC.

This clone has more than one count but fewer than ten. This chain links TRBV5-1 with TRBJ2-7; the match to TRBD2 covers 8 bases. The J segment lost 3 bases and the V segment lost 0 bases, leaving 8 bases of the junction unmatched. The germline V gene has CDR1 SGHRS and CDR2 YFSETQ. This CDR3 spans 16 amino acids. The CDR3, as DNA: TGCGCCAGCAGCTTGGGCGCCGGGACTAGGATCTACGAGCAGTACTTC. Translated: CASSLGAGTRIYEQYF. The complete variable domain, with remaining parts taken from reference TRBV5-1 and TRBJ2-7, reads KAGVTQTPRYLIKTRGQQVTLSCSPISGHRSVSWYQQTPGQGLQFLFEYFSETQRNKGNFPGRFSGRQFSNSRSEMNVSTLELGDSALYLCASSLGAGTRIYEQYFGPGTRLTVT.

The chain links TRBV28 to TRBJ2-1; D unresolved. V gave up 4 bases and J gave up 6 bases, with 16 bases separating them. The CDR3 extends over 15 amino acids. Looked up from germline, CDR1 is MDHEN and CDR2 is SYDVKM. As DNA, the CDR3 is TGTGCCAGCAGTTCCCCCGAGCCGGTTCCCAATGAGCAGTTCTTC. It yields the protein CASSSPEPVPNEQFF.

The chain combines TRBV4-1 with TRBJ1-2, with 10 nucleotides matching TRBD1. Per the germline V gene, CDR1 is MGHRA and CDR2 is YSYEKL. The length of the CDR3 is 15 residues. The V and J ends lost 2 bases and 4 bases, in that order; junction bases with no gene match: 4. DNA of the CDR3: TGCGCCAGCAGCCAAAAGGACAGGGGGGGCTATGGCTACACCTTC. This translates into CASSQKDRGGYGYTF.

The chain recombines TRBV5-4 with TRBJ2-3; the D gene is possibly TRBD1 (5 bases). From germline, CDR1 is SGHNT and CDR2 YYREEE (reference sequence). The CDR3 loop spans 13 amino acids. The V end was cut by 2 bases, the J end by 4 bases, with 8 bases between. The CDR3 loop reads CASSFSGPDTQYF. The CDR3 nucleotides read TGTGCCAGCAGCTTTTCAGGGCCAGATACGCAGTATTTT.

Here the CDR3 DNA reads TGTGCCAGCAGTGACGGACTAGACGGTACGCAGTATTTT. This translates into CASSDGLDGTQYF. The chain couples TRBV6-1 to TRBJ2-3, with 7 nucleotides matching TRBD2. The germline V gene has CDR1 MNHNS and CDR2 SASEGT. This CDR3 has 13 amino acids. Losses at the gene ends were 3 bases for V and 8 bases for J; bases not matched to a gene: 5.

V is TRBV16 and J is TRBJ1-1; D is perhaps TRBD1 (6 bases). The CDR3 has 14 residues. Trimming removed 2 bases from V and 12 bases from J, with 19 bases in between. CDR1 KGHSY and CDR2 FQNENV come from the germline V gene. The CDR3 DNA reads TGTGCCAGCAGCCAAGGTGGGCGGACAGAAGAAACTTTCTTT. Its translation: CASSQGGRTEETFF.

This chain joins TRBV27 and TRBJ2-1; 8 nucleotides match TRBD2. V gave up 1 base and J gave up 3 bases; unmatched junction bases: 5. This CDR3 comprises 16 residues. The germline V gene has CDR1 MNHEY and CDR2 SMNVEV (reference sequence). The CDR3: CASSLLTSGYYNEQFF. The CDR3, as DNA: TGTGCCAGCAGTTTATTAACTAGCGGATACTACAATGAGCAGTTCTTC.

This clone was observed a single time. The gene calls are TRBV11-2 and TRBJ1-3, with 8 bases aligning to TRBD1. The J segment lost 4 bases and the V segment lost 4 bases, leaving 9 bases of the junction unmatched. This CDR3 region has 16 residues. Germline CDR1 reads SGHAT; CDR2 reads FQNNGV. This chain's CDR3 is CASSSLQGAHGNTIYF. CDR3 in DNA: TGTGCCAGCAGCTCACTCCAGGGGGCGCACGGAAACACCATATATTTT.

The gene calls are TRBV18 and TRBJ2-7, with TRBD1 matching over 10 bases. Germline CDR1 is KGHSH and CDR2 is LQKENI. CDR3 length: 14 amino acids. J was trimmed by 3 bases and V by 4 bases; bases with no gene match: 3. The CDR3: CASSQGQGNYEQYF. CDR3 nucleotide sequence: TGTGCCAGCTCACAGGGACAGGGGAACTACGAGCAGTACTTC.

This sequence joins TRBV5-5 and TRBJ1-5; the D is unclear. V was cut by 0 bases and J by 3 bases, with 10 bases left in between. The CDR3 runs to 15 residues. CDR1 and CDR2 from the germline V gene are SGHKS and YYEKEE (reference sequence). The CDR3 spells CASSLGSGSNQPQHF. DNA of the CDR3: TGTGCCAGCAGCTTGGGATCCGGGTCCAATCAGCCCCAGCATTTT.

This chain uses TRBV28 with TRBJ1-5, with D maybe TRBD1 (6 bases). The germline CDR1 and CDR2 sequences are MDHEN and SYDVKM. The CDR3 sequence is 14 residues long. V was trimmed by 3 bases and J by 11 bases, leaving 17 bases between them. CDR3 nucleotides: TGTGCCAGCAGTTTGGGGGGGCCCTCATGGTCCCAGCATTTT. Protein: CASSLGGPSWSQHF.

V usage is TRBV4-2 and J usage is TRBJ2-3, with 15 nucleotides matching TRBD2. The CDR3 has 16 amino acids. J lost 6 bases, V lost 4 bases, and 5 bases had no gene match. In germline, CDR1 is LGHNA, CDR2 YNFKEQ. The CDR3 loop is CASSPGLAGGRDTQYF. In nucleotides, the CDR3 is TGTGCCAGCAGCCCAGGACTAGCGGGAGGGAGGGATACGCAGTATTTT.

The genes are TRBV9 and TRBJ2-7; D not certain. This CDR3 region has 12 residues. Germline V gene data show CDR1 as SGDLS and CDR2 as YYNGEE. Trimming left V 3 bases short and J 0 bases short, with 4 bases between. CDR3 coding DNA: TGTGCCAGCAGCGGAGGCTCCTACGAGCAGTACTTC. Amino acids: CASSGGSYEQYF. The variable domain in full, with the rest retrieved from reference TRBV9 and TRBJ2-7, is DSGVTQTPKHLITATGQRVTLRCSPRSGDLSVYWYQQSLDQGLQFLIQYYNGEERAKGNILERFSAQQFPDLHSELNLSSLELGDSALYFCASSGGSYEQYFGPGTRLTVT.

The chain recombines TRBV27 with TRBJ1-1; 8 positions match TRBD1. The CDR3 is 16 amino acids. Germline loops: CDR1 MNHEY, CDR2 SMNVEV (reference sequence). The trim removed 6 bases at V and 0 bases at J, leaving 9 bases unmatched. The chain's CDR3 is CASRVAWGQVNTEAFF. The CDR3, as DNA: TGTGCCAGCAGGGTAGCTTGGGGACAGGTGAACACTGAAGCTTTCTTT.

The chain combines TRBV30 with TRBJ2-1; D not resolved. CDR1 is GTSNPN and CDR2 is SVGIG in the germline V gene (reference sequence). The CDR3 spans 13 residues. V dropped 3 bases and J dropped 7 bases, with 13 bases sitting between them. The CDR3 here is CAWRVGRTNEQFF. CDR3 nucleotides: TGTGCCTGGAGGGTTGGCAGAACGAATGAGCAGTTCTTC.

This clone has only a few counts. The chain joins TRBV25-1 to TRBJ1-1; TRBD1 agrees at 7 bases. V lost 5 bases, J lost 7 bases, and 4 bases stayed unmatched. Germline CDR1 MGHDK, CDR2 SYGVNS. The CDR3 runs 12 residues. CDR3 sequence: CASSRQGREAFF. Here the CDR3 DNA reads TGTGCCAGCAGTAGACAGGGACGTGAAGCTTTCTTT.

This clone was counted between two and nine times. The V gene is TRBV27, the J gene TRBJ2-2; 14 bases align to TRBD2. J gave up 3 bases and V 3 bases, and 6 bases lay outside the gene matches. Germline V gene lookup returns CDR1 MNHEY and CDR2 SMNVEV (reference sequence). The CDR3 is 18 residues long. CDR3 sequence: CASSFLTSGRADTGELFF. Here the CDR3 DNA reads TGTGCCAGCAGTTTCCTGACTAGCGGGAGGGCCGACACCGGGGAGCTGTTTTTT.

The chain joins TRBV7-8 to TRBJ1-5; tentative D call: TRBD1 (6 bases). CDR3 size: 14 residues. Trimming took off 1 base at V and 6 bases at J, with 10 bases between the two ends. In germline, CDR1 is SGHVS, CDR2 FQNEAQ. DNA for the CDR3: TGTGCCAGCAGCTTAGACAGGGTGAGTCAGCCCCAGCATTTT. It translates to CASSLDRVSQPQHF.